The 11 T cell receptor beta chains below all came from one sample that was sequenced in a study of beta chain features in type 1 diabetes. The antigens for these receptors are not known. Study results and caveats: Type 1 diabetes patients had moderately but significantly shorter TCRB CDR3s in all four CD4+ subsets.

The whole isolated RNA underwent reverse transcription, so sequencing captured expressed TCRB transcripts. Some clones are missing from TCRdb's copy, which holds only in-frame ones; the method was immunoSEQ multiplex PCR. Among 300,000 to 350,000 clones listed, 13% were seen once. The sequencing sample was made of naive CD4+ T cells from blood. These receptors were taken from a woman aged 18-29 years with type 1 diabetes.

This clone was seen a handful of times. The chain couples TRBV4-3 to TRBJ2-3; the match to TRBD2 covers 8 bases. V lost 0 bases to trimming and J lost 1 base; unmatched junction nucleotides: 6. The CDR3 has 17 amino acids. CDR1 and CDR2 from the germline V gene are LGHNA and YSLEER. The CDR3 DNA reads TGCGCCAGCAGCCAAGAACGGGGGGGAGGCCGCACAGATACGCAGTATTTT. This translates into CASSQERGGGRTDTQYF.

This chain uses TRBV7-2 with TRBJ2-7; a weak D match, TRBD1 (6 bases). CDR3 length equals 12 residues. The germline V gene has CDR1 SGHTA and CDR2 FQGNSA. Deletions cut 5 bases from V and 4 bases from J, with 9 bases between. CDR3 nucleotide sequence: TGTGCCAGCAGCCGTACAGGGTACGAGCAGTACTTC. It translates to CASSRTGYEQYF.

The V and J genes are TRBV28 and TRBJ2-7, with D hard to call. This CDR3 comprises 11 residues. Germline loops: CDR1 MDHEN, CDR2 SYDVKM. The ends were cut back, 5 bases at V and 3 bases at J, with 5 bases in the middle. The chain's CDR3 is CASSTFYEQYF. CDR3 coding DNA: TGTGCCAGCAGTACATTCTACGAGCAGTACTTC.

This clone was counted a few times. This chain links TRBV7-9 with TRBJ1-2, with no clear D. Germline V gives CDR1 SEHNR, CDR2 FQNEAQ (reference sequence). The length of the CDR3 is 14 residues. With 6 bases removed from V and 8 bases from J, the gap between germline ends came to 19 bases. CDR3 in DNA: TGTGCCAGCAGTGTAACGGGGATCCCTATAGGCTACACCTTC. It codes for CASSVTGIPIGYTF.

V is TRBV2 and J is TRBJ2-7, with D possibly matching TRBD1 (5 bases). The CDR3 runs 13 residues. Germline V CDR1 and CDR2: SNHLY, FYNNEI. The ends were cut back, 5 bases at V and 0 bases at J, with 8 bases in the middle. The CDR3 coding sequence is TGTGCCAGCAGTCTGGACACCTCCTACGAGCAGTACGTC. As protein: CASSLDTSYEQYV.

The chain uses TRBV7-3 and TRBJ2-5; 11 positions agree with TRBD1. V shed 5 bases, J shed 7 bases, and the junction held 9 bases outside the gene matches. Germline V gene lookup returns CDR1 SGHTA and CDR2 FQGTGA. The CDR3 has 15 residues. The CDR3 DNA follows: TGTGCCAGCAGCCCGGGACAGGGGGGGTATGGGACCCAGTACTTC. This translates into CASSPGQGGYGTQYF.

The chain employs TRBV28 and TRBJ2-5; the D gene is possibly TRBD2 (6 bases). This CDR3 has 14 amino acids. Germline CDR1 MDHEN, CDR2 SYDVKM. V gave up 3 bases and J gave up 3 bases, with 11 bases separating them. CDR3: CASSFRGYEETQYF. The CDR3 DNA reads TGTGCCAGCAGTTTTCGGGGGTATGAAGAGACCCAGTACTTC.

This clone was observed a handful of times. The chain combines TRBV19 with TRBJ2-2, with D tentatively TRBD2 (6 bases). V lost 0 bases and J 1 base, leaving 12 bases between the germline ends. This CDR3 contains 17 residues. Per germline, CDR1 LNHDA and CDR2 SQIVND (reference sequence). As DNA, the CDR3 is TGTGCCAGTAGTATAGATTGGGGGGTGCTGAACACCGGGGAGCTGTTTTTT. Translation: CASSIDWGVLNTGELFF.

CDR3 protein: CASSQGIGGRAAYEQYF. DNA for the CDR3: TGCGCCAGCAGCCAAGGTATTGGCGGGAGGGCCGCGTACGAGCAGTACTTC. The chain recombines TRBV4-3 with TRBJ2-7; 9 bases line up with TRBD2. The germline CDR1 and CDR2 sequences are LGHNA and YSLEER. J was trimmed by 4 bases and V by 1 base; bases with no gene match: 11. The CDR3 spans 17 residues.

The chain has TRBV30 and TRBJ2-5, with D tentatively TRBD1 (5 bases). This CDR3 comprises 16 residues. Trimming stripped 2 bases from V and 1 base from J, with 17 bases between. The germline CDR1 and CDR2 sequences are GTSNPN and SVGIG (reference sequence). The CDR3 spells CAWSNGRQGIQETQYF. Here the CDR3 DNA reads TGTGCCTGGAGTAATGGCAGGCAGGGTATCCAAGAGACCCAGTACTTC.

The CDR3 here is CASSVVSGLVDTQYF. In DNA, the CDR3 is TGTGCCAGCAGCGTAGTTAGCGGGCTCGTAGATACGCAGTATTTT. The gene calls are TRBV9 and TRBJ2-3; the match to TRBD2 covers 7 bases. This CDR3 region has 15 residues. The germline V gene encodes CDR1 SGDLS and CDR2 YYNGEE. The J segment lost 5 bases and the V segment lost 0 bases, leaving 6 bases of the junction unmatched.